The 2 T cell receptor beta chains presented below share a single source sample, sequenced in a study of control samples from healthy donors and cancer patients. The assay was immunoSEQ multiplex PCR, and TCRdb's table has in-frame clones only and misses some. The data contain roughly 18,000 clones, approximately 81% of them singletons. Source material: PBMCs. These TCRs come from a woman between 70 and 85 years old with lung cancer.

In this sample, this clone turned up a few times. The V gene is TRBV12-3 or TRBV12-4, the J gene TRBJ1-1, with TRBD1 as a possible D gene (5 bases). The CDR3 sequence is 12 residues long. The V end lost 3 bases, the J end lost 5 bases, and 7 bases lay between the germline ends. The CDR3 is CASSFGGTEAFF. CDR3 DNA sequence: TGTGCCAGCAGTTTCGGGGGGACTGAAGCTTTCTTT.

Of note for this clone: The sample carries other DNA sequences with the same CDR3. The chain is built from TRBV5-1 and TRBJ2-7; D might be TRBD1 (6 bases). Germline values: CDR1 SGHRS, CDR2 YFSETQ. The V end lost 0 bases, the J end lost 3 bases, and 13 bases lay between the germline ends. The CDR3 has 15 amino acids. The CDR3 region has the DNA TGCGCCAGCAGCTTGGCGGCAGGGGACCTCTACGAGCAGTACTTC. Amino acids: CASSLAAGDLYEQYF.